Following are 30 T cell receptor beta chains from one sample sequenced in a study of T cell responses to AZD1222 COVID-19 vaccine. The table came from immunoSEQ multiplex PCR; TCRdb's copy has only in-frame clones and leaves some out. In the table there are 130,000 or so clones, roughly nine tenths of which are singletons. This specimen consisted of peripheral blood, obtained on day 0 of AZD1222 vaccination. The receptors derive from an adult in good health.

This clone has a handful of counts. The rearrangement uses TRBV11-2 and TRBJ2-5; possibly TRBD1 for D (6 bases). Trimming stripped 5 bases from V and 4 bases from J, with 11 bases between. The CDR3 length is 13 residues. The V gene's germline CDR1 is SGHAT and CDR2 FQNNGV. CDR3 coding DNA: TGTGCCAGCAGCCCTAAGACAGGAGAGACCCAGTACTTC. Amino acids: CASSPKTGETQYF.

The chain combines TRBV19 with TRBJ2-7, with D perhaps given as TRBD1 or TRBD2 (6 bases each). CDR3 length equals 17 residues. Per germline, CDR1 LNHDA and CDR2 SQIVND (reference sequence). Trimming cost V 1 base and J 3 bases, with 19 bases left between them. The CDR3 DNA reads as TGTGCCAGTAGTATAGGGGGGCGGGGCCTTGGCGGCTACGAGCAGTACTTC. Protein product: CASSIGGRGLGGYEQYF.

This clone showed up just once. The V and J genes are TRBV14 and TRBJ2-7; D gene unclear. The CDR3 consists of 11 residues. V lost 3 bases and J 4 bases, leaving 4 bases between the germline ends. Germline values: CDR1 SGHDN, CDR2 FVKESK. CDR3 bases: TGTGCCAGCAGCCACTCATACGAGCAGTACTTC. Amino acids: CASSHSYEQYF. Combining the CDR3 with reference TRBV14 and TRBJ2-7 gives the whole variable domain EAGVTQFPSHSVIEKGQTVTLRCDPISGHDNLYWYRRVMGKEIKFLLHFVKESKQDESGMPNNRFLAERTGGTYSTLKVQPAELEDSGVYFCASSHSYEQYFGPGTRLTVT.

V gene TRBV20-1 combines with J gene TRBJ1-5; unclear D gene. The CDR3 spans 14 residues. Germline CDR1 reads DFQATT; CDR2 reads SNEGSKA (reference sequence). Trimming stripped 3 bases from V and 0 bases from J, with 9 bases between. In nucleotides, the CDR3 is TGCAGTGCTAGTTCGGGGAATAGCAATCAGCCCCAGCATTTT. Residues: CSASSGNSNQPQHF.

Only one count was recorded for this clone. V usage is TRBV3-1 (or the pseudogene TRBV3-2) and J usage is TRBJ2-3; D uncertain. Trimming pared 6 bases from V and 4 bases from J, leaving 11 bases between. CDR3 length: 13 amino acids. Germline CDR1 and CDR2: LGHDT and YNNKEL (reference sequence). CDR3 amino acids: CASRGPWADTQYF. The CDR3 DNA reads TGTGCCAGCAGGGGCCCCTGGGCAGATACGCAGTATTTT.

The gene calls are TRBV4-2 and TRBJ2-2; possible D gene TRBD2, 7 bases. CDR1 is LGHNA and CDR2 is YNFKEQ in the germline V gene. There are 18 residues in the CDR3. Deletions cut 3 bases from V and 2 bases from J, with 19 bases between. CDR3 region: CASSQAILAGANTGELFF. The CDR3 region has the DNA TGTGCCAGCAGCCAGGCAATACTGGCGGGGGCCAACACCGGGGAGCTGTTTTTT.

The chain links TRBV6-5 to TRBJ1-1; 9 nucleotides match TRBD1. The CDR3 is 15 residues long. V lost 4 bases, J lost 0 bases, and 3 bases stayed unmatched. Germline assignment: CDR1 MNHEY and CDR2 SVGAGI. The CDR3: CASSLRTGVNTEAFF. CDR3 nucleotides: TGTGCCAGCAGTTTGAGGACAGGGGTGAACACTGAAGCTTTCTTT.

The rearrangement uses TRBV19 and TRBJ2-4; D ambiguous. Trimming stripped 2 bases from V and 4 bases from J, with 9 bases between. This CDR3 comprises 14 residues. Germline V CDR1 and CDR2: LNHDA, SQIVND (reference sequence). In DNA form, the CDR3 reads TGTGCCAGTAGTATACGGCTGGAAAAAAACATTCAGTACTTC. It translates to CASSIRLEKNIQYF.

This rearrangement joins TRBV4-1 to TRBJ1-2; 7 nucleotides match TRBD1. Germline CDR1 reads MGHRA; CDR2 reads YSYEKL. The trim removed 2 bases at V and 0 bases at J, leaving 6 bases unmatched. The CDR3 totals 16 residues. The CDR3, as DNA: TGCGCCAGCAGCCAAACTGGACAGGCCTCTAACTATGGCTACACCTTC. This translates into CASSQTGQASNYGYTF.

The chain has TRBV6-5 and TRBJ1-2; D is uncertain. The V end was cut by 0 bases, the J end by 2 bases, with 7 bases between. This CDR3 has 14 residues. From germline, CDR1 is MNHEY and CDR2 SVGAGI. CDR3 bases: TGTGCCAGCAGTTACTCGACGGCAAACTATGGCTACACCTTC. This gives the protein CASSYSTANYGYTF.

In this sample, this clone turned up a few times. The chain recombines TRBV19 with TRBJ1-2; 10 nucleotides agree with TRBD1. V dropped 4 bases and J dropped 4; count of bases not matched to a gene: 3. This CDR3 has 14 amino acids. The V gene's germline CDR1 is LNHDA and CDR2 SQIVND (reference sequence). The CDR3 here is CASSRTGGTYGYTF. The CDR3, as DNA: TGTGCCAGTAGTAGGACAGGGGGGACCTATGGCTACACCTTC. The full variable domain, completed using reference TRBV19 and TRBJ1-2, is DGGITQSPKYLFRKEGQNVTLSCEQNLNHDAMYWYRQDPGQGLRLIYYSQIVNDFQKGDIAEGYSVSREKKESFPLTVTSAQKNPTAFYLCASSRTGGTYGYTFGSGTRLTVV.

J is TRBJ2-1 and V is TRBV11-3; D is ambiguous. Looked up from germline, CDR1 is SGHNT and CDR2 is YENEEA. The CDR3 extends over 16 amino acids. The germline V and J ends were trimmed by 5 bases and 4 bases, with 18 bases remaining between them. CDR3: CASSLGLRLGYNEQFF. CDR3 bases: TGTGCCAGCAGCCTTGGGCTAAGGTTGGGGTACAATGAGCAGTTCTTC.

The chain links TRBV19 to TRBJ1-5; no firm D call. Germline CDR1 is LNHDA and CDR2 is SQIVND (reference sequence). The CDR3 runs 14 residues. V was shortened by 5 bases and J by 0 bases, with 8 bases between the two germline ends. The CDR3 coding sequence is TGTGCCAGTAGTTCTGACTTTAGCAATCAGCCCCAGCATTTT. It translates to CASSSDFSNQPQHF. The full variable domain, its missing parts supplied by reference TRBV19 and TRBJ1-5, is DGGITQSPKYLFRKEGQNVTLSCEQNLNHDAMYWYRQDPGQGLRLIYYSQIVNDFQKGDIAEGYSVSREKKESFPLTVTSAQKNPTAFYLCASSSDFSNQPQHFGDGTRLSIL.

The rearrangement links TRBV2 to TRBJ1-3, with D perhaps matching TRBD1 (5 bases). The CDR3 spans 15 residues. Germline CDR1 and CDR2: SNHLY and FYNNEI. With 9 bases removed from V and 0 bases from J, the gap between germline ends came to 15 bases. CDR3 loop: CASSTQGSSGNTIYF. CDR3 in DNA: TGTGCCAGTTCAACCCAGGGATCCTCTGGAAACACCATATATTTT.

CDR3 in amino acids: CASSFLGGSEAFF. CDR3 bases: TGTGCCAGCAGTTTTCTAGGAGGGAGTGAAGCTTTCTTT. The rearrangement links TRBV28 to TRBJ1-1, with unresolved D. Trimming took 3 bases from V and 7 from J, leaving 12 bases between them. This CDR3 is built from 13 residues. From germline, CDR1 is MDHEN and CDR2 SYDVKM.

J is TRBJ1-1 and V is TRBV29-1; a weak D match, TRBD1 (6 bases). Deletions cut 4 bases from V and 5 bases from J, with 14 bases between. Germline loops: CDR1 SQVTM, CDR2 ANQGSEA. This CDR3 contains 13 residues. The chain's CDR3 is CSVVSGARTEAFF. CDR3 DNA sequence: TGCAGCGTTGTATCGGGGGCGAGGACTGAAGCTTTCTTT.

V usage is TRBV7-6 and J usage is TRBJ2-7; a weak D match, TRBD2 (5 bases). The germline gives CDR1 SGHVS, CDR2 FNYEAQ. Trimming shortened V by 4 bases and J by 6 bases, and 13 bases separated the two germline ends. This CDR3 has 13 amino acids. DNA of the CDR3: TGTGCCAGCAGCTCGAATTCGGGGTTCGAGCAGTACTTC. This sequence encodes CASSSNSGFEQYF.

The J gene is TRBJ2-5, the V gene TRBV19; D possibly corresponds to TRBD2 (6 bases). This CDR3 comprises 15 residues. Trimming cost V 3 bases and J 2 bases, with 13 bases left between them. Looked up from germline, CDR1 is LNHDA and CDR2 is SQIVND (reference sequence). CDR3 residues: CASSIFWGVQETQYF. The DNA of the CDR3 is TGTGCCAGTAGTATTTTTTGGGGGGTACAAGAGACCCAGTACTTC.

The chain has TRBV7-2 and TRBJ1-1; no clear D gene. The germline V gene encodes CDR1 SGHTA and CDR2 FQGNSA. The V end was cut by 4 bases, the J end by 3 bases, with 12 bases between. This CDR3 spans 14 amino acids. CDR3 bases: TGTGCCAGCAGCTCGACCCGGGATGACACTGAAGCTTTCTTT. Amino acids: CASSSTRDDTEAFF.

The CDR3 region is CASSSQLGTGTRQPQHF. CDR3 bases: TGTGCCAGCAGCTCCCAGCTCGGGACAGGGACGAGGCAGCCCCAGCATTTT. This chain connects TRBV21-1 to TRBJ1-5; no check of the table's D call, TRBD1, against the DNA was made. TRBV21-1 counts as a pseudogene. The CDR3 sequence is 17 residues long.

Concerning this clone itself: One end of the junction fails to match germline, which may point to a read error. This chain connects TRBV19 to TRBJ2-2, with a possible D match to TRBD1 (5 bases). Germline lookup yields CDR1 LNHDA and CDR2 SQIVND (reference sequence). The CDR3 loop spans 13 amino acids. CDR3 sequence reads: CASNSGRTRELFF. The CDR3 bases are TGTGCCAGTAATTCAGGGCGCACCCGGGAGCTGTTTTTT.

This chain joins TRBV19 and TRBJ2-4, with D uncertain. CDR1 LNHDA and CDR2 SQIVND come from the germline V gene (reference sequence). V shed 4 bases and J shed 4 bases, with 8 bases lying between them. This CDR3 comprises 13 residues. DNA of the CDR3: TGTGCCAGTAGTACAAACGATAAAAACATTCAGTACTTC. It yields the protein CASSTNDKNIQYF.

The chain employs TRBV7-9 and TRBJ2-1; D is unclear. V dropped 5 bases and J dropped 10 bases, with 12 bases sitting between them. Germline V lookup: CDR1 SEHNR, CDR2 FQNEAQ (reference sequence). This CDR3 is built from 12 residues. The CDR3 region is CASSPHVGEQFF. CDR3 nucleotide sequence: TGTGCCAGCAGCCCCCATGTGGGCGAGCAGTTCTTC.

The V gene is TRBV6-5, the J gene TRBJ1-4, with 7 positions matching TRBD1. Trimming removed 6 bases from V and 16 bases from J; junction bases left unmatched: 20. CDR1 and CDR2 from the germline V gene are MNHEY and SVGAGI. This CDR3 is built from 15 residues. CDR3 region: CASRRDRGRGARQFF. The DNA of the CDR3 is TGTGCCAGCAGACGCGATCGCGGCAGGGGGGCCCGCCAGTTTTTT.

The chain carries TRBV18 and TRBJ2-7, with 7 bases fitting TRBD1. Germline V gene sequence: CDR1 KGHSH, CDR2 LQKENI. With V trimmed by 3 bases and J by 0 bases, 5 bases remained unmatched. The CDR3 spans 15 residues. CDR3 coding DNA: TGTGCCAGCTCACCGGGACAGAGGAGCTCCTACGAGCAGTACTTC. Protein: CASSPGQRSSYEQYF.

This sequence joins TRBV24-1 and TRBJ1-2, with 7 bases that match TRBD1. The V segment lost 1 base and the J segment 4 bases; nucleotides outside the gene matches: 5. CDR1 and CDR2 (germline): KGHDR, SFDVKD. The CDR3 covers 15 residues. For the CDR3, the DNA is TGTGCCACCAGTGATTTTCAACAGGGGACCTATGGCTACACCTTC. Protein sequence: CATSDFQQGTYGYTF.

The chain combines TRBV20-1 with TRBJ2-5; 7 nucleotides line up with TRBD1. Germline V CDR1 and CDR2: DFQATT, SNEGSKA (reference sequence). V lost 3 bases and J lost 1; bases outside the gene matches: 2. There are 13 residues in the CDR3. CDR3 protein: CSASRDSQETQYF. The CDR3, as DNA: TGCAGTGCTAGTAGGGACAGCCAAGAGACCCAGTACTTC.

The rearrangement uses TRBV4-1 and TRBJ1-2; D ambiguous. CDR1 is MGHRA, CDR2 YSYEKL, per germline. The CDR3 is made up of 16 amino acids. V gave up 5 bases and J gave up 8 bases, with 24 bases separating them. The CDR3 bases are TGCGCCAGCAGCTCCCTAGCAACTCCCCGCCAGCGGGGCTACACCTTC. Translated: CASSSLATPRQRGYTF.

The rearrangement uses TRBV7-3 and TRBJ2-7; D could derive from TRBD1 or TRBD2 (5 bases each). The CDR3 is 14 residues long. The V and J ends lost 5 bases and 0 bases respectively, with 11 bases between them. The germline V gene encodes CDR1 SGHTA and CDR2 FQGTGA. Here the CDR3 DNA reads TGTGCCAGCAGCCCCGGGACGGGCTCCTACGAGCAGTACTTC. This sequence encodes CASSPGTGSYEQYF. Filled out from reference TRBV7-3 and TRBJ2-7, the complete variable domain reads GAGVSQTPSNKVTEKGKYVELRCDPISGHTALYWYRQSLGQGPEFLIYFQGTGAADDSGLPNDRFFAVRPEGSVSTLKIQRTERGDSAVYLCASSPGTGSYEQYFGPGTRLTVT.

The rearrangement uses TRBV19 and TRBJ1-3; D is undetermined. The CDR3 spans 15 residues. The V gene lost 1 base and the J gene lost 8 bases, with 15 bases spanning the gap. Germline CDR1 reads LNHDA; CDR2 reads SQIVND (reference sequence). CDR3 nucleotide sequence: TGTGCCAGTAGTATAGGGCGCAGGTCTACGGACACCATATATTTT. Translating gives CASSIGRRSTDTIYF. The full variable domain, completed using reference TRBV19 and TRBJ1-3, is DGGITQSPKYLFRKEGQNVTLSCEQNLNHDAMYWYRQDPGQGLRLIYYSQIVNDFQKGDIAEGYSVSREKKESFPLTVTSAQKNPTAFYLCASSIGRRSTDTIYFGEGSWLTVV.